Presented here are 18 T cell receptor beta chains from one specimen sequenced in a study of radiotherapy plus CTLA-4 blockade in lung cancer. Clones were read by immunoSEQ multiplex PCR, and TCRdb kept only the in-frame ones, dropping some. The sample contains 70,000 to 85,000 clones, roughly 70% of which appear only once. The input for sequencing was peripheral blood, taken from a patient treated with radiotherapy plus ipilimumab. The receptors shown here come from a human donor with non-small cell lung cancer whose response to radiotherapy plus ipilimumab could not be evaluated.

The CDR3 loop reads CASSPPDREKKTQYF. The DNA for the CDR3 is TGTGCCAGCAGTCCCCCGGACAGGGAGAAGAAGACCCAGTACTTC. The chain is built from TRBV28 and TRBJ2-5; 8 nucleotides line up with TRBD1. V trimming: 5 bases; J trimming: 6 bases; junction bases outside the gene matches: 11. CDR3 size: 15 residues. CDR1 and CDR2 from the germline V gene are MDHEN and SYDVKM.

J is TRBJ1-1 and V is TRBV6-1, with D unclear. The V and J ends lost 2 bases and 6 bases respectively, with 7 bases between them. The CDR3 consists of 12 residues. The germline V gene encodes CDR1 MNHNS and CDR2 SASEGT. The CDR3 nucleotides read TGTGCCAGCAGTGAACAACTTGCTGAAGCTTTCTTT. This sequence encodes CASSEQLAEAFF.

The J gene is TRBJ2-7, the V gene TRBV27; 10 positions agree with TRBD2. The germline V gene has CDR1 MNHEY and CDR2 SMNVEV (reference sequence). This CDR3 spans 15 amino acids. V was clipped by 3 bases and J by 2 bases; unmatched bases: 4. CDR3 coding DNA: TGTGCCAGCAGTTTTAGGCTAGCGGGGGCCTACGAGCAGTACTTC. Its protein product is CASSFRLAGAYEQYF.

The rearrangement joins TRBV30 to TRBJ1-5, with D possibly TRBD1 on 6 matching bases. V shed 2 bases and J shed 3 bases, with 8 bases lying between them. Per germline, CDR1 GTSNPN and CDR2 SVGIG (reference sequence). The CDR3 is 13 amino acids. CDR3 sequence: CAWSQGYNQPQHF. The CDR3 nucleotides are TGTGCCTGGAGTCAGGGGTACAATCAGCCCCAGCATTTT.

J is TRBJ1-1 and V is TRBV13, with 7 bases identical to TRBD1. V lost 5 bases and J lost 3; bases outside the gene matches: 3. Germline values: CDR1 PRHDT, CDR2 FYEKMQ (reference sequence). CDR3 length: 13 amino acids. The CDR3, as DNA: TGTGCCAGCAGCCCCCAGGGGGACACTGAAGCTTTCTTT. As protein: CASSPQGDTEAFF.

This chain uses TRBV27 with TRBJ1-2, with 7 nucleotides matching TRBD1. Germline V gene sequence: CDR1 MNHEY, CDR2 SMNVEV (reference sequence). V lost 5 bases and J lost 5; bases outside the gene matches: 5. The CDR3 spans 13 residues. CDR3 protein: CASSPRDSYGYTF. CDR3 DNA sequence: TGTGCCAGCAGTCCCCGGGACAGTTATGGCTACACCTTC.

V is TRBV19 and J is TRBJ2-2; 8 bases are a match to TRBD2. The CDR3 consists of 15 residues. J lost 6 bases, V lost 6 bases, and 9 bases had no gene match. Germline CDR1 is LNHDA and CDR2 is SQIVND (reference sequence). In DNA, the CDR3 is TGTGCCAGTAGCCAGGGGCGGGGGGTTGCCGGGGAGCTGTTTTTT. Translated: CASSQGRGVAGELFF.

The rearrangement joins TRBV18 to TRBJ2-3, with 7 positions matching TRBD2. V was clipped by 3 bases and J by 1 base; unmatched bases: 7. This CDR3 has 16 residues. Germline assignment: CDR1 KGHSH and CDR2 LQKENI. CDR3 nucleotides: TGTGCCAGCTCACCCGCCCTCAGCGGGGGCACAGATACGCAGTATTTT. Protein sequence: CASSPALSGGTDTQYF.

V and J are TRBV6-5 and TRBJ1-6; 7 bases map to TRBD1. The CDR3 totals 15 residues. From germline, CDR1 is MNHEY and CDR2 SVGAGI. V shed 0 bases, J shed 10 bases, and the junction held 6 bases outside the gene matches. CDR3 loop: CASSYSNRGSSPLHF. CDR3 DNA: TGTGCCAGCAGTTACTCGAACAGGGGCTCGTCACCCCTCCACTTT.

This clone was detected only a few times. The chain is built from TRBV6-1 and TRBJ1-1, with 7 bases matching TRBD1. There are 14 residues in the CDR3. V trimming: 6 bases; J trimming: 1 base; junction bases outside the gene matches: 5. In germline, CDR1 is MNHNS, CDR2 SASEGT. The CDR3 DNA sequence: TGTGCCAGCAGGGTTGGGACAGCGAACACTGAAGCTTTCTTT. Encoded protein: CASRVGTANTEAFF.

J is TRBJ1-1 and V is TRBV5-1; D gene uncertain. Germline CDR1 reads SGHRS; CDR2 reads YFSETQ. The V and J ends lost 0 bases and 2 bases respectively, with 5 bases between them. The CDR3 runs 13 residues. CDR3 nucleotide sequence: TGCGCCAGCAGCTTGGACATAAACACTGAAGCTTTCTTT. Amino acid sequence: CASSLDINTEAFF.

The chain employs TRBV14 and TRBJ2-7; maybe TRBD1 (5 bases). The length of the CDR3 is 17 residues. Trimming cost V 0 bases and J 2 bases, with 17 bases left between them. Germline CDR1 SGHDN, CDR2 FVKESK. The DNA of the CDR3 is TGTGCCAGCAGCCAAGATCCCCCAGGGCGCAACCCCTACGAGCAGTACTTC. It specifies CASSQDPPGRNPYEQYF. Full variable domain (rest looked up from reference TRBV14 and TRBJ2-7): EAGVTQFPSHSVIEKGQTVTLRCDPISGHDNLYWYRRVMGKEIKFLLHFVKESKQDESGMPNNRFLAERTGGTYSTLKVQPAELEDSGVYFCASSQDPPGRNPYEQYFGPGTRLTVT.

The rearrangement joins TRBV6-6 to TRBJ2-5, with a weak D call TRBD2 (6 bases). Trimming cost V 6 bases and J 2 bases, with 10 bases left between them. The V gene's germline CDR1 is MNHNY and CDR2 SVGAGI (reference sequence). The CDR3 has 13 amino acids. The CDR3 DNA follows: TGTGCCAGCAGCCGGACTATACAAGAGACCCAGTACTTC. It specifies CASSRTIQETQYF.

The chain links TRBV19 to TRBJ2-7; 7 bases fit TRBD1. J lost 4 bases, V lost 9 bases, and 3 bases had no gene match. This CDR3 spans 11 amino acids. Germline lookup yields CDR1 LNHDA and CDR2 SQIVND (reference sequence). In nucleotides, the CDR3 is TGTGCCAGCGGACAGGTTTACGAGCAGTACTTC. This sequence encodes CASGQVYEQYF.

The chain uses TRBV28 and TRBJ1-3, with TRBD1 identical over 7 bases. Germline lookup yields CDR1 MDHEN and CDR2 SYDVKM. The CDR3 is 15 residues long. V was clipped by 6 bases and J by 0 bases; unmatched bases: 5. The CDR3 region has the DNA TGTGCCAGCAGAGGTAACAGGGGCTCTGGAAACACCATATATTTT. It codes for CASRGNRGSGNTIYF.

This chain uses TRBV10-3 with TRBJ1-6; 7 bases map to TRBD1. The CDR3 is made up of 14 amino acids. Trimming cost V 6 bases and J 1 base; bases outside gene matches: 0. Germline CDR1 ENHRY, CDR2 SYGVKD. Here the CDR3 DNA reads TGTGCCATCAGGACAGGGTCCTATAATTCACCCCTCCACTTT. It codes for CAIRTGSYNSPLHF.

The chain uses TRBV29-1 and TRBJ2-5; 7 bases line up with TRBD2. Germline assignment: CDR1 SQVTM and CDR2 ANQGSEA. This CDR3 spans 17 amino acids. The ends lost 0 bases at V and 2 bases at J; junction bases unmatched: 12. CDR3 protein: CSVEDRRELARQETQYF. The CDR3 DNA follows: TGCAGCGTTGAAGATCGAAGGGAACTAGCGAGACAAGAGACCCAGTACTTC.

This chain links TRBV5-1 with TRBJ2-3, with 7 bases that match TRBD2. Germline V gene data show CDR1 as SGHRS and CDR2 as YFSETQ. This CDR3 has 17 residues. The junction had 14 bases not matched to a gene; V was cut back by 5 bases and J by 2 bases. CDR3 bases: TGCGCCAGCAGGGCTCGCGGCCGGGACTACCCCACAGATACGCAGTATTTT. This translates into CASRARGRDYPTDTQYF.